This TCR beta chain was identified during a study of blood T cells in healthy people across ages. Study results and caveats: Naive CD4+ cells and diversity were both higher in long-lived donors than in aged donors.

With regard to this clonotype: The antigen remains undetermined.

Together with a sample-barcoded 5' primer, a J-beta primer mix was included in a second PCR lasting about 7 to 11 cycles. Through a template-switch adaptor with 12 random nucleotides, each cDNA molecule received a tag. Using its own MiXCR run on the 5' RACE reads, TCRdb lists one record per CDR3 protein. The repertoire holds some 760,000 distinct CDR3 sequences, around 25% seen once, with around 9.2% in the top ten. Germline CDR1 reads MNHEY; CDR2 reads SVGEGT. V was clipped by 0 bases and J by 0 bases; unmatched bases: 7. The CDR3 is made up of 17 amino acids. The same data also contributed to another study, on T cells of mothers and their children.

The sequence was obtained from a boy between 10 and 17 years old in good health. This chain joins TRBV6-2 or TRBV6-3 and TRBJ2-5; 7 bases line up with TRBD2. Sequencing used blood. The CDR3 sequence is CASSYSTQRGNQETQYF. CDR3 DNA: TGTGCCAGCAGTTACTCGACCCAGCGGGGCAACCAAGAGACCCAGTACTTC.